These 9 T cell receptor beta chains came from one sample sequenced in a study of radiotherapy plus CTLA-4 blockade in lung cancer. Sequencing was performed with immunoSEQ multiplex PCR; in TCRdb, only in-frame clones are kept and a portion is missing. The sample has around 100,000 clones; roughly 77% are singletons. The starting material was peripheral blood, obtained from a patient treated with radiotherapy plus ipilimumab. The receptors come from a human donor with non-small cell lung cancer that progressed on radiotherapy plus ipilimumab. Some clones in this sample may be carry-over from other donors' samples.

The CDR3 nucleotides are TGTGCCAGCAGCTTAGATAGGGTACCCCTCTATGGCTACACCTTC. This sequence encodes CASSLDRVPLYGYTF. V gene TRBV7-2 combines with J gene TRBJ1-2; D remains unclear. V was clipped by 1 base and J by 4 bases, with 13 bases between them. The CDR3 runs to 15 residues. Germline V gene lookup returns CDR1 SGHTA and CDR2 FQGNSA.

V is TRBV14 and J is TRBJ2-5; D is possibly TRBD2 (6 bases). V lost 2 bases and J 1 base, leaving 11 bases between the germline ends. CDR1 and CDR2 (germline): SGHDN, FVKESK. The CDR3 covers 15 residues. CDR3 residues: CASSQQGLPQETQYF. CDR3 DNA: TGTGCCAGCAGCCAACAAGGACTACCCCAAGAGACCCAGTACTTC. Together with reference TRBV14 and TRBJ2-5, the CDR3 gives the full variable domain: EAGVTQFPSHSVIEKGQTVTLRCDPISGHDNLYWYRRVMGKEIKFLLHFVKESKQDESGMPNNRFLAERTGGTYSTLKVQPAELEDSGVYFCASSQQGLPQETQYFGPGTRLLVL.

The genes are TRBV7-9 and TRBJ2-1; TRBD2 might be the D (6 bases). Germline assignment: CDR1 SEHNR and CDR2 FQNEAQ (reference sequence). V gave up 3 bases and J gave up 10 bases, with 13 bases separating them. This CDR3 has 13 residues. The CDR3 coding sequence is TGTGCCAGCAGCTTGGCGGGGAAGGGGGAGCAGTTCTTC. Translating gives CASSLAGKGEQFF.

V usage is TRBV10-1 and J usage is TRBJ2-1; no reliable D call. CDR1 and CDR2 from the germline V gene are WNHNN and SYGVQD (reference sequence). V was clipped by 0 bases and J by 4 bases, with 16 bases between them. CDR3 size: 17 residues. This chain's CDR3 is CASSESICRAAYNEQFF. The CDR3 bases are TGCGCCAGCAGTGAGTCAATTTGTCGGGCCGCTTACAATGAGCAGTTCTTC.

The V call is TRBV7-9, the J call TRBJ2-7; D may be TRBD1 (5 bases). CDR1 SEHNR and CDR2 FQNEAQ come from the germline V gene (reference sequence). The CDR3 covers 14 residues. V was pared by 5 bases and J by 0 bases, with 11 bases between. The CDR3 DNA reads TGTGCCAGCAGCCCTGAGGACAACTCCTACGAGCAGTACTTC. Protein: CASSPEDNSYEQYF.

The V and J genes are TRBV7-2 and TRBJ2-2; weak D call: TRBD1 (6 bases). The CDR3 is made up of 13 amino acids. Trimming pared 4 bases from V and 15 bases from J, leaving 18 bases between. Germline V gene data show CDR1 as SGHTA and CDR2 as FQGNSA. In DNA, the CDR3 is TGTGCCAGCAGCTCCTTAATGAACAGGGTGGTGTTTTTT. It specifies CASSSLMNRVVFF.

A word on this clone: This sample also contains other DNA sequences that code for the same CDR3. CDR3 bases: TGCAGCGGGGGAGGGGGTCAGTCAGGGGATGAGACCCAGTACTTC. Residues: CSGGGGQSGDETQYF. The chain is built from TRBV29-1 and TRBJ2-5, with TRBD2 as a possible D gene (7 bases). The CDR3 consists of 15 residues. V lost 7 bases, J lost 5 bases, and 23 bases lay in between. Germline lookup yields CDR1 SQVTM and CDR2 ANQGSEA.

This chain connects TRBV19 to TRBJ1-2; D remains unclear. Trimming removed 5 bases at V and 2 bases at J, with 12 bases between. This CDR3 region has 14 residues. The germline gives CDR1 LNHDA, CDR2 SQIVND (reference sequence). DNA for the CDR3: TGTGCCAGTAGTCAGACCAGCAGAAACTATGGCTACACCTTC. Translating gives CASSQTSRNYGYTF. Together with reference TRBV19 and TRBJ1-2, the CDR3 gives the full variable domain: DGGITQSPKYLFRKEGQNVTLSCEQNLNHDAMYWYRQDPGQGLRLIYYSQIVNDFQKGDIAEGYSVSREKKESFPLTVTSAQKNPTAFYLCASSQTSRNYGYTFGSGTRLTVV.

This clone was detected a few times. The rearrangement joins TRBV7-9 to TRBJ1-3, with D perhaps TRBD1 (6 bases). The germline V gene encodes CDR1 SEHNR and CDR2 FQNEAQ (reference sequence). Trimming took 9 bases from V and 4 from J, leaving 19 bases between them. The CDR3 sequence is 15 residues long. CDR3 in DNA: TGTGCCAGTTTAAGCCGAACAGGGTTGGGAAACACCATATATTTT. Translated, it gives CASLSRTGLGNTIYF.